This record covers a single T cell receptor (beta chain). Its antigen is unknown. Trimming took 5 bases from V and 2 from J, leaving 15 bases between them. This CDR3 has 15 residues. CDR1 is LNHDA and CDR2 is SQIVND in the germline V gene (reference sequence). The entry originates in a study of T cell responses to AZD1222 COVID-19 vaccine. Across the study: Second-dose schedules of about 4 or about 12 weeks were combined.

Study findings and constraints: At baseline, just 5 or 6 AZD1222 recipients tested seropositive.

Method: immunoSEQ multiplex PCR; TCRdb's copy keeps in-frame clones and lacks some. The table lists approximately 97,000 clones, 91% of them singletons. The clonotype was recovered from an adult in good health. The V gene is TRBV19, the J gene TRBJ2-5; D call uncertain. Sequenced material: peripheral blood, taken on day 0 of AZD1222 vaccination. CDR3 amino acids: CASSLSLRLQETQYF. The CDR3 DNA sequence: TGTGCCAGTAGTCTGTCTTTAAGGTTGCAAGAGACCCAGTACTTC.